These 22 T cell receptor beta chains were sequenced from one sample in a study of OX40 agonist ivuxolimab in advanced cancers. Assay: immunoSEQ multiplex PCR; the TCRdb copy retains only in-frame clones and omits some. The profile shows about 30,000 clones, 74% of them singletons. Sequenced material: CD4+ or CD8+ T cells sorted from blood, taken in a trial of the OX40 agonist ivuxolimab. Receptors originate from an adult with an advanced solid tumor such as melanoma, head and neck, liver or kidney cancer.

The chain joins TRBV5-1 to TRBJ2-3; D may be TRBD1 (5 bases). There are 14 residues in the CDR3. V lost 4 bases and J 2 bases, leaving 11 bases between the germline ends. Germline CDR1 SGHRS, CDR2 YFSETQ. This CDR3 is CASSLDTSTDTQYF. The CDR3 bases are TGCGCCAGCAGCCTGGACACCTCCACAGATACGCAGTATTTT.

The CDR3 DNA reads as TGCGCCAGCAACTCCAGGACCCACACAGATACGCAGTATTTT. Translating gives CASNSRTHTDTQYF. This sequence joins TRBV5-1 and TRBJ2-3; D is uncertain. The germline V gene encodes CDR1 SGHRS and CDR2 YFSETQ. V dropped 6 bases and J dropped 2 bases, with 13 bases sitting between them. This CDR3 is built from 14 residues.

This chain links TRBV19 with TRBJ1-5, with TRBD1 identical over 10 bases. Unmatched junction bases numbered 5, after V lost 3 bases and J lost 6 bases. Germline V gene data show CDR1 as LNHDA and CDR2 as SQIVND (reference sequence). The CDR3 runs to 15 residues. CDR3 amino acids: CASSIDRGPGQPQHF. CDR3 sequence (DNA): TGTGCCAGTAGTATCGACAGGGGGCCCGGTCAGCCCCAGCATTTT.

V gene TRBV27 combines with J gene TRBJ1-1, with D hard to call. V lost 1 base and J lost 4, with 16 bases in between. This CDR3 is 16 amino acids long. Germline CDR1 and CDR2: MNHEY and SMNVEV (reference sequence). The CDR3 nucleotides are TGTGCCAGCAGTTTATATGCCTCCTCACGGGGCACTGAAGCTTTCTTT. Its translation is CASSLYASSRGTEAFF.

The chain combines TRBV7-9 with TRBJ1-1; D is undetermined. The germline V gene has CDR1 SEHNR and CDR2 FQNEAQ (reference sequence). The V and J ends lost 1 base and 2 bases respectively, with 8 bases between them. The CDR3 loop spans 14 amino acids. CDR3 in DNA: TGTGCCAGCAGCTTAGAGATTGAAAACACTGAAGCTTTCTTT. Translated: CASSLEIENTEAFF.

This clone is deemed medium-sized. The J gene is TRBJ1-2, the V gene TRBV4-2, with no clear D. The CDR3 covers 13 residues. Germline-derived CDR1 and CDR2 are LGHNA and YNFKEQ. Trimming left V 2 bases short and J 7 bases short, with 11 bases between. The CDR3 is CASSQIEVPGYTF. In nucleotides, the CDR3 is TGTGCCAGCAGCCAAATCGAGGTGCCTGGCTACACCTTC.

The rearrangement joins TRBV6-5 to TRBJ2-2, with a tentative D call TRBD1 (6 bases). The CDR3 runs 14 residues. Germline loops: CDR1 MNHEY, CDR2 SVGAGI. Trimming removed 6 bases at V and 0 bases at J, with 8 bases between. CDR3 sequence (DNA): TGTGCCAGCAGACAGGGCTCGAACACCGGGGAGCTGTTTTTT. Encoded protein: CASRQGSNTGELFF.

This chain connects TRBV21-1 to TRBJ1-1. TRBV21-1 is a listed pseudogene. There are 15 residues in the CDR3. CDR3 DNA: TGTGCCAGCAGCAAAAGGTTTACTCGTACCACTGAAGCTTTCTTT. Protein sequence: CASSKRFTRTTEAFF.

This rearrangement joins TRBV21-1 to TRBJ1-2; the DNA was not used to check the table's D call, TRBD1. TRBV21-1 is flagged as a pseudogene. The CDR3 has 14 residues. CDR3 DNA sequence: TGTGCCAGCAGCAAAGGGGCAGGGGCGTATGGCTACACCTTC. It translates to CASSKGAGAYGYTF.

This clone occurred a few times. The rearrangement joins TRBV5-6 to TRBJ1-1, with D hard to call. The V end lost 0 bases, the J end lost 1 base, and 10 bases lay between the germline ends. CDR1 and CDR2 from the germline V gene are SGHDT and YYEEEE. The CDR3 totals 15 residues. The CDR3 loop is CASSLGFRGNTEAFF. The DNA of the CDR3 is TGTGCCAGCAGCTTGGGTTTTCGGGGGAACACTGAAGCTTTCTTT.

This rearrangement joins TRBV29-1 to TRBJ2-2, with D tentatively TRBD1 (6 bases). Deletions cut 5 bases from V and 6 bases from J, with 16 bases between. The germline V gene encodes CDR1 SQVTM and CDR2 ANQGSEA. The CDR3 extends over 14 amino acids. DNA of the CDR3: TGCAGCGTTCGGTACAGGGAAAGGGCCGGGGAGCTGTTTTTT. It translates to CSVRYRERAGELFF.

The rearrangement uses TRBV4-1 and TRBJ2-1; 8 bases fit TRBD2. This CDR3 spans 16 amino acids. V was clipped by 1 base and J by 2 bases; unmatched bases: 4. The V gene's germline CDR1 is MGHRA and CDR2 YSYEKL. The CDR3 is CASSQVRGAAYNEQFF. For the CDR3, the DNA is TGCGCCAGCAGCCAAGTGCGGGGGGCCGCCTACAATGAGCAGTTCTTC.

By frequency in the sample, this clone is medium-sized. The chain has TRBV15 and TRBJ2-7; D is possibly TRBD2 (5 bases). Germline V gives CDR1 LNHNV, CDR2 YYDKDF (reference sequence). V lost 2 bases and J 4 bases, leaving 15 bases between the germline ends. CDR3 size: 15 residues. The CDR3 DNA follows: TGTGCCACCAGCAGACCCGGGGAAGGTAGTTACGAGCAGTACTTC. This gives the protein CATSRPGEGSYEQYF.

The rearrangement uses TRBV11-2 and TRBJ1-5; D call uncertain. With 1 base removed from V and 11 bases from J, the gap between germline ends came to 12 bases. Germline CDR1 SGHAT, CDR2 FQNNGV. The CDR3 covers 13 residues. The CDR3 sequence: CASSLVVPPAQHF. The CDR3 DNA reads TGTGCCAGCAGCTTAGTGGTCCCACCAGCCCAGCATTTT.

The J gene is TRBJ1-2, the V gene TRBV5-6, with D unclear. The CDR3 has 17 residues. The germline CDR1 and CDR2 sequences are SGHDT and YYEEEE. V dropped 0 bases and J dropped 3 bases, with 18 bases sitting between them. CDR3 in amino acids: CASSLGPTASPYYGYTF. CDR3 nucleotides: TGTGCCAGCAGCTTGGGACCCACAGCTAGTCCTTACTATGGCTACACCTTC.

The chain couples TRBV19 to TRBJ2-1, with a weak D call TRBD2 (5 bases). The CDR3 covers 13 residues. Looked up from germline, CDR1 is LNHDA and CDR2 is SQIVND (reference sequence). Trimming left V 3 bases short and J 6 bases short, with 9 bases between. The DNA of the CDR3 is TGTGCCAGTAGTATCGTCACTAGCAATGAGCAGTTCTTC. It yields the protein CASSIVTSNEQFF.

The V and J genes are TRBV2 and TRBJ1-2, with D uncertain. V was shortened by 8 bases and J by 5 bases, with 18 bases between the two germline ends. The CDR3 spans 14 residues. Per the germline V gene, CDR1 is SNHLY and CDR2 is FYNNEI. CDR3 sequence: CASPSDGDTYGYTF. DNA of the CDR3: TGTGCCAGCCCTTCGGATGGGGATACTTATGGCTACACCTTC.

This clone was seen more than once but under ten times. The V and J genes are TRBV29-1 and TRBJ1-1, with a weak D call TRBD1 (6 bases). Germline V gene data show CDR1 as SQVTM and CDR2 as ANQGSEA. The CDR3 is 12 residues long. V dropped 7 bases and J dropped 3 bases, with 12 bases sitting between them. The CDR3 coding sequence is TGCAGCGCCGGACAGTTAGACACTGAAGCTTTCTTT. It specifies CSAGQLDTEAFF.

The rearrangement joins TRBV18 to TRBJ2-7; no clear D. This CDR3 contains 12 residues. Germline loops: CDR1 KGHSH, CDR2 LQKENI. V dropped 4 bases and J dropped 0 bases, with 4 bases sitting between them. CDR3 nucleotide sequence: TGTGCCAGCTCACGGAACTCCTACGAGCAGTACTTC. Translating gives CASSRNSYEQYF.

This chain uses TRBV4-1 with TRBJ1-1; D is possibly TRBD1 (6 bases). The V gene lost 4 bases and the J gene lost 1 base, with 10 bases spanning the gap. Germline V gene sequence: CDR1 MGHRA, CDR2 YSYEKL. The CDR3 runs to 14 residues. The CDR3 nucleotides read TGCGCCAGCAGCCCAACGGGACAGAACACTGAAGCTTTCTTT. Translated: CASSPTGQNTEAFF.

The chain uses TRBV11-2 and TRBJ2-6, with D perhaps matching TRBD2 (5 bases). Germline loops: CDR1 SGHAT, CDR2 FQNNGV. The V and J ends lost 5 bases and 3 bases respectively, with 20 bases between them. There are 18 residues in the CDR3. The CDR3 spells CASSLGPGDRGGANVLTF. The CDR3 DNA reads TGTGCCAGCAGCCTCGGGCCCGGGGATAGAGGTGGGGCCAACGTCCTGACTTTC.

The V and J genes are TRBV30 and TRBJ1-5; 9 bases match TRBD1. CDR3 size: 14 residues. Germline trimming cut 1 base from V and 5 bases from J; bases unmatched to any gene: 3. CDR1 is GTSNPN and CDR2 is SVGIG in the germline V gene (reference sequence). CDR3 protein: CAWSEGQGYQPQHF. CDR3 bases: TGTGCCTGGAGTGAGGGACAGGGCTATCAGCCCCAGCATTTT.